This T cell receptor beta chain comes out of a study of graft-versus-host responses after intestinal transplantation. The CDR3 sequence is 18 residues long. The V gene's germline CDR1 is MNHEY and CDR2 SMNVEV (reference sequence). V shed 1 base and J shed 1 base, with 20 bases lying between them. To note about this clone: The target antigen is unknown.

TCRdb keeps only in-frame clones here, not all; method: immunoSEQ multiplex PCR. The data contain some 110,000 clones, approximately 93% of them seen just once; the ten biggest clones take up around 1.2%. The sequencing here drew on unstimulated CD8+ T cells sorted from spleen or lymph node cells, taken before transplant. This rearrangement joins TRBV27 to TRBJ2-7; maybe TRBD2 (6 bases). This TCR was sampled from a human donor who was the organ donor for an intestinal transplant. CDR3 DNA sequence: TGTGCCAGCAGTTTATGGGGGTCGAGCGGACTATTATCCTACGAGCAGTACTTC. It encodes CASSLWGSSGLLSYEQYF.